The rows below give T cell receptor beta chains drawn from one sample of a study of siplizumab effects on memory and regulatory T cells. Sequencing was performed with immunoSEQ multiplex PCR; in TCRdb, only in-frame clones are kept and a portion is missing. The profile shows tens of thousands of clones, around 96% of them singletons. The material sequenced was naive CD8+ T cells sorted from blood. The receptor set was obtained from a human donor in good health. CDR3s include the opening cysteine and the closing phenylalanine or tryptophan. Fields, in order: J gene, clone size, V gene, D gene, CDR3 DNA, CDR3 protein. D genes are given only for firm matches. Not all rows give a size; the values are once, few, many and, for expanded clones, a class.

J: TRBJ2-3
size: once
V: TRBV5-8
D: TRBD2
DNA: TGTGCCAGCAGCTCGGGACTAGCGGGAACTAGCACAGATACGCAGTATTTT
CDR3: CASSSGLAGTSTDTQYF

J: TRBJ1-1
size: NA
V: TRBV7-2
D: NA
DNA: TGTGCCAGCAGTCTCATTATGACAGAGAACACTGAAGCTTTCTTT
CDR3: CASSLIMTENTEAFF

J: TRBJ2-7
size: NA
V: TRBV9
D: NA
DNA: TGTGCCAGCAGCGTAGAAGGGTTTGACTACGAGCAGTACTTC
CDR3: CASSVEGFDYEQYF

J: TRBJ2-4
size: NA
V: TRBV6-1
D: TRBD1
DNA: TGTGCCAGCAGTGACCTGACAGGGGGCACTGGAAACATTCAGTACTTC
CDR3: CASSDLTGGTGNIQYF

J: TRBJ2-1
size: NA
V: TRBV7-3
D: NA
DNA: TGTGCCAGCAGCTCCCCTGGGGACATGTCTGAGCAGTTCTTC
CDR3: CASSSPGDMSEQFF

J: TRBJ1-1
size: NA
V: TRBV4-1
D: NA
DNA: TGCGCCAGCAGCCCCGGGAGAGGGGGCACTGAAGCTTTCTTT
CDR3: CASSPGRGGTEAFF

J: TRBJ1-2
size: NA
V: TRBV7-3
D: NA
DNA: TGTGCCAGCAGCATATATGGGGGAGACTATGGCTACACCTTC
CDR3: CASSIYGGDYGYTF

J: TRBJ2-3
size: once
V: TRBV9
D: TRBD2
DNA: TGTGCCAGCAGCGCCATGGCGGGGGGGCCTTTCACAGATACGCAGTATTTT
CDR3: CASSAMAGGPFTDTQYF

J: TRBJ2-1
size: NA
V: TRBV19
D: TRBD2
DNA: TGTGCCAGTAGTGTGGATAGCGGGGGGGGCAACAATGAGCAGTTCTTC
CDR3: CASSVDSGGGNNEQFF

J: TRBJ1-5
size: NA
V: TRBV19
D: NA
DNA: TGTGCCAGTAGTATAAGTAGCAATCAGCCCCAGCATTTT
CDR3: CASSISSNQPQHF

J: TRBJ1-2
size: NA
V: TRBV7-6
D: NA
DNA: TGTGCCAGCAATTTAGAGGGGGGGCGAGGCTACACCTTC
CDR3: CASNLEGGRGYTF